Detailed here is one T cell receptor (beta chain). Only patients with CD8+CD57+ cell expansion on flow cytometry were chosen for sequencing. The diagnosis in all patients was severe acquired aplastic anemia. The sample comes from a study of CD8+CD57+ T cells in acquired aplastic anemia. In the study overall: Recorded DNA amounts for sorted CD4+ and CD8+ cells had an average of 3.2 ug.

Genomic DNA, the template, was used for profiling of the TCR beta VDJ and CDR3. TCRdb called the reads again in MiXCR, with one record for every CDR3 protein. Of just over 450,000 distinct CDR3 sequences in the sample, around 33% were seen once. The CDR3 extends over 19 amino acids. With 3 bases removed from V and 4 bases from J, the gap between germline ends came to 26 bases. Sequenced sample: sorted CD4+, CD8+, or CD8+CD57+ T cells (not recorded which) from PBMCs. This chain connects TRBV12-3 or TRBV12-4 to TRBJ2-3, with a possible D match to TRBD2 (6 bases). This receptor was obtained from a human donor with aplastic anemia. CDR3 region: CASSFLPPGTSLFADTQYF. The CDR3 bases are TGTGCCAGCAGTTTCCTTCCCCCCGGGACTTCTTTGTTTGCAGATACGCAGTATTTT.